This record looks at one TCR beta chain sequence and its context. As handled by the study authors: How many nucleated cells were present was estimated from reference gene primer amplification. Assay: immunoSEQ multiplex PCR; the TCRdb copy retains only in-frame clones and omits some. V and J calls and clone size are those listed in that table; D and trimming were worked out from the DNA. Found here are 250,000 to 300,000 clones, 85% to 90% of them singletons; the top ten hold approximately 10%. The entry originates in a study of blood T cell repertoires in COVID-19. Study in general: Acute-phase and convalescent COVID-19 samples originated in the United States, Italy and Spain. Nucleic acid was either cDNA or gDNA, and it came from T cells, B-cell-depleted T cells, or PBMCs.

The Seattle patients joined while their infection was active and were tracked longitudinally afterward. Germline V lookup: CDR1 MNHEY, CDR2 SVGEGT. V was trimmed by 0 bases and J by 3 bases, leaving 8 bases between them. The CDR3 runs to 14 residues. The J gene is TRBJ1-1, the V gene TRBV6-2 or TRBV6-3; D is unclear. Sequencing was performed on peripheral blood. The TCR was taken from a woman under 40 with COVID-19, enrolled during active disease. The CDR3 region has the DNA TGTGCCAGCAGTTACTCCCTGAGCCACACTGAAGCTTTCTTT. This translates into CASSYSLSHTEAFF.